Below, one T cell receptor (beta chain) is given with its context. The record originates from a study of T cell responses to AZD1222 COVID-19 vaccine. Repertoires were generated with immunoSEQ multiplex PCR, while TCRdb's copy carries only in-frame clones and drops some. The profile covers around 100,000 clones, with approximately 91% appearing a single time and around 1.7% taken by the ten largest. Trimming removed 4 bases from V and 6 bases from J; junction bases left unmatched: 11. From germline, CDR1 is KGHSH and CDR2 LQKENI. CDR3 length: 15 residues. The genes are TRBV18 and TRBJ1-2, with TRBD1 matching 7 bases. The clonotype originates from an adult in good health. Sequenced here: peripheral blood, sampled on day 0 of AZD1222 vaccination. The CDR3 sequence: CASSRVGTAVDGYTF. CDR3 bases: TGTGCCAGCTCACGAGTCGGGACAGCAGTAGATGGCTACACCTTC. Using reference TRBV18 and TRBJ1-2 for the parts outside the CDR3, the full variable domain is NAGVMQNPRHLVRRRGQEARLRCSPMKGHSHVYWYRQLPEEGLKFMVYLQKENIIDESGMPKERFSAEFPKEGPSILRIQQVVRGDSAAYFCASSRVGTAVDGYTFGSGTRLTVV.